Following are 25 T cell receptor beta chains from one sample sequenced in a study of blood T cell repertoires in COVID-19. Sequenced by immunoSEQ multiplex PCR; TCRdb stores in-frame clones only, minus some. The data hold approximately 260,000 clones, with about 88% observed a single time. Sequenced input: peripheral blood. All receptors derive from a woman in her forties who had recovered from COVID-19.

V gene TRBV6-2 or TRBV6-3 combines with J gene TRBJ2-1; 8 positions match TRBD2. With 4 bases clipped from V and 1 base from J, the junction kept 6 bases outside the gene matches. Germline lookup yields CDR1 MNHEY and CDR2 SVGEGT. The CDR3 sequence is 16 residues long. The CDR3 is CASSSPLAGSYNEQFF. As DNA, the CDR3 is TGTGCCAGCAGTTCCCCTCTAGCGGGTTCCTACAATGAGCAGTTCTTC.

V and J are TRBV7-2 and TRBJ2-3; the D gene is possibly TRBD2 (6 bases). Germline lookup yields CDR1 SGHTA and CDR2 FQGNSA. Trimming took off 6 bases at V and 0 bases at J, with 22 bases between the two ends. The CDR3 is made up of 18 amino acids. The CDR3 bases are TGTGCCAGCAGAAAAAGAGAGGGGACTTCGACTAGCACAGATACGCAGTATTTT. Its translation is CASRKREGTSTSTDTQYF.

The chain is built from TRBV3-1 (or the pseudogene TRBV3-2) and TRBJ1-4; 9 bases line up with TRBD1. Losses at the gene ends were 3 bases for V and 1 base for J; bases not matched to a gene: 0. The CDR3 runs 15 residues. The V gene's germline CDR1 is LGHDT and CDR2 YNNKEL (reference sequence). CDR3 nucleotide sequence: TGTGCCAGCAGCCAGACAGGGGGAACTAATGAAAAACTGTTTTTT. This gives the protein CASSQTGGTNEKLFF.

The chain has TRBV9 and TRBJ2-1; TRBD2 agrees at 8 bases. Losses at the gene ends were 4 bases for V and 9 bases for J; bases not matched to a gene: 18. Germline values: CDR1 SGDLS, CDR2 YYNGEE. This CDR3 comprises 17 residues. The CDR3 is CASSPTGGSGSVGEQFF. The CDR3 DNA reads TGTGCCAGCAGCCCAACCGGCGGGAGCGGGAGCGTCGGTGAGCAGTTCTTC. Combining the CDR3 with reference TRBV9 and TRBJ2-1 gives the whole variable domain DSGVTQTPKHLITATGQRVTLRCSPRSGDLSVYWYQQSLDQGLQFLIQYYNGEERAKGNILERFSAQQFPDLHSELNLSSLELGDSALYFCASSPTGGSGSVGEQFFGPGTRLTVL.

This rearrangement joins TRBV28 to TRBJ2-4; 10 positions match TRBD1. V gave up 4 bases and J gave up 14 bases; unmatched junction bases: 14. The germline gives CDR1 MDHEN, CDR2 SYDVKM. The CDR3 length is 15 residues. CDR3 sequence (DNA): TGTGCCAGCAGTTGGAACCAACCGGGACAGGGGAACGAGTACTTC. It is translated as CASSWNQPGQGNEYF.

The gene calls are TRBV9 and TRBJ2-3; 16 nucleotides match TRBD2. Trimming at V came to 4 bases and at J to 4 bases, leaving 6 bases not matched to a gene. The germline gives CDR1 SGDLS, CDR2 YYNGEE. The CDR3 consists of 17 residues. Here the CDR3 DNA reads TGTGCCAGCAGCTTCGGGACTAGCGGGAGGGCCCCAGATACGCAGTATTTT. This translates into CASSFGTSGRAPDTQYF.

V and J are TRBV6-2 or TRBV6-3 and TRBJ1-5; 10 bases line up with TRBD1. V gave up 6 bases and J gave up 6 bases; unmatched junction bases: 17. The CDR3 length is 18 residues. Germline V lookup: CDR1 MNHEY, CDR2 SVGEGT. CDR3 amino acids: CASSYKGVGDRGSQPQHF. The CDR3 DNA sequence: TGTGCCAGCAGCTATAAGGGCGTCGGGGACAGGGGAAGTCAGCCCCAGCATTTT.

The J gene is TRBJ1-3, the V gene TRBV18; D is perhaps TRBD1 (6 bases). Trimming took off 3 bases at V and 5 bases at J, with 14 bases between the two ends. Looked up from germline, CDR1 is KGHSH and CDR2 is LQKENI. The CDR3 has 15 residues. The CDR3 here is CASSPKDRFRNTIYF. In nucleotides, the CDR3 is TGTGCCAGCTCACCCAAAGACAGGTTCAGAAACACCATATATTTT.

The rearrangement links TRBV19 to TRBJ1-5, with D tentatively TRBD1 (5 bases). This CDR3 contains 14 residues. Per the germline V gene, CDR1 is LNHDA and CDR2 is SQIVND (reference sequence). Trimming left V 5 bases short and J 0 bases short, with 8 bases between. CDR3 sequence (DNA): TGTGCCAGTAGTGTTGACAGTAGCAATCAGCCCCAGCATTTT. It yields the protein CASSVDSSNQPQHF.

The genes are TRBV6-5 and TRBJ1-2; D uncertain. CDR3 length: 12 residues. Between the trimmed V and J ends, which lost 6 bases and 0 bases, there was a span of 5 bases. CDR1 and CDR2 from the germline V gene are MNHEY and SVGAGI. DNA for the CDR3: TGTGCCAGCAGGTCTGCTAACTATGGCTACACCTTC. It translates to CASRSANYGYTF.

The genes are TRBV7-3 and TRBJ2-7; 9 nucleotides agree with TRBD2. CDR3 length: 16 amino acids. Trimming cost V 4 bases and J 2 bases; bases outside gene matches: 9. Germline CDR1 SGHTA, CDR2 FQGTGA. The CDR3 spells CASSSNRVAGAYEQYF. The CDR3 nucleotides read TGTGCCAGCAGCTCCAACAGGGTAGCGGGAGCCTACGAGCAGTACTTC.

V gene TRBV19 combines with J gene TRBJ2-5; TRBD1 agrees at 7 bases. CDR1 is LNHDA and CDR2 is SQIVND in the germline V gene (reference sequence). CDR3 size: 15 residues. The V and J ends lost 7 bases and 0 bases, in that order; junction bases with no gene match: 8. In DNA, the CDR3 is TGTGCCAGTACCCGGGACAGTTCGTACCAAGAGACCCAGTACTTC. Its translation is CASTRDSSYQETQYF.

V and J are TRBV2 and TRBJ2-3, with D hard to call. The CDR3 covers 10 residues. V was shortened by 5 bases and J by 7 bases, with 4 bases between the two germline ends. CDR1 and CDR2 from the germline V gene are SNHLY and FYNNEI. The CDR3 nucleotides read TGTGCCAGCAGTCTAAATACGCAGTATTTT. It translates to CASSLNTQYF.

The chain couples TRBV6-6 to TRBJ2-5; a possible D gene is TRBD1 (6 bases). Germline assignment: CDR1 MNHNY and CDR2 SVGAGI (reference sequence). CDR3 length: 14 amino acids. The V end was cut by 2 bases, the J end by 5 bases, with 12 bases between. The DNA for the CDR3 is TGTGCCAGCAGTTACAGCAGGGGTGAGGAGACCCAGTACTTC. Its translation is CASSYSRGEETQYF.

The J gene is TRBJ2-1, the V gene TRBV5-1; D unresolved. CDR1 is SGHRS, CDR2 YFSETQ, per germline. This CDR3 spans 14 amino acids. Trimming took 0 bases from V and 5 from J, leaving 9 bases between them. CDR3 bases: TGCGCCAGCAGCTTGGCCAGCGATAACAATGAGCAGTTCTTC. This translates into CASSLASDNNEQFF.

The chain is built from TRBV2 and TRBJ2-3; 10 bases are a match to TRBD2. Germline assignment: CDR1 SNHLY and CDR2 FYNNEI. The trim removed 9 bases at V and 5 bases at J, leaving 8 bases unmatched. This CDR3 has 14 amino acids. The CDR3 bases are TGTGCCAGTGAGGGACTAGCGAGGGGAGATACGCAGTATTTT. Its protein product is CASEGLARGDTQYF.

J is TRBJ1-4 and V is TRBV21-1; the table's D gene call, TRBD1, was not cross checked with the DNA. TRBV21-1 is reported as a pseudogene. The CDR3 is made up of 15 amino acids. The CDR3 sequence: CASSGTTGINEKLFF. CDR3 nucleotides: TGTGCCAGCAGCGGGACGACAGGCATTAATGAAAAACTGTTTTTT.

The chain couples TRBV7-2 to TRBJ1-6; 8 nucleotides match TRBD1. Germline values: CDR1 SGHTA, CDR2 FQGNSA. Trimming removed 1 base from V and 10 bases from J; junction bases left unmatched: 6. The CDR3 extends over 15 amino acids. The CDR3 DNA follows: TGTGCCAGCAGCTTAGGAGACAGGGGAAGATCACCCCTCCACTTT. As protein: CASSLGDRGRSPLHF.

This chain links TRBV12-3 or TRBV12-4 with TRBJ1-2; D may be TRBD1 (5 bases). The length of the CDR3 is 13 residues. V lost 6 bases and J lost 2, with 10 bases in between. CDR3 sequence reads: CASSAGRNYGYTF. In DNA form, the CDR3 reads TGTGCCAGCAGCGCGGGACGGAACTATGGCTACACCTTC.

The chain employs TRBV2 and TRBJ2-3; 10 nucleotides align to TRBD2. This CDR3 region has 15 residues. Germline trimming cut 8 bases from V and 1 base from J; bases unmatched to any gene: 6. Looked up from germline, CDR1 is SNHLY and CDR2 is FYNNEI. DNA for the CDR3: TGTGCCAGCTGTGGAACTAGCGGGGGCACAGATACGCAGTATTTT. This gives the protein CASCGTSGGTDTQYF.

Only one count was recorded for this clone. V is TRBV7-8 and J is TRBJ2-7, with TRBD1 identical over 9 bases. CDR1 and CDR2 (germline): SGHVS, FQNEAQ. V lost 4 bases and J lost 3; bases outside the gene matches: 7. The CDR3 runs to 15 residues. DNA for the CDR3: TGTGCCAGCAGCTCGGAGCCGGGACAGGGCTACGAGCAGTACTTC. Translating gives CASSSEPGQGYEQYF.

The chain has TRBV6-5 and TRBJ1-1; no reliable D call. CDR3 length: 15 residues. The V end was cut by 5 bases, the J end by 1 base, with 14 bases between. Per germline, CDR1 MNHEY and CDR2 SVGAGI. The CDR3 sequence is CASSNLGGGNTEAFF. CDR3 nucleotide sequence: TGTGCCAGCAGTAATCTCGGAGGTGGGAACACTGAAGCTTTCTTT.

This chain uses TRBV3-1 (or the pseudogene TRBV3-2) with TRBJ2-3, with unresolved D. Trimming cost V 6 bases and J 2 bases, with 9 bases left between them. Germline V gene sequence: CDR1 LGHDT, CDR2 YNNKEL (reference sequence). The CDR3 is 13 amino acids. The CDR3 region has the DNA TGTGCCAGCAGGGCTCAACCCACAGATACGCAGTATTTT. Translated: CASRAQPTDTQYF.

V usage is TRBV5-1 and J usage is TRBJ2-1, with 9 positions matching TRBD1. This CDR3 contains 14 residues. Germline V gives CDR1 SGHRS, CDR2 YFSETQ. Trimming at V came to 4 bases and at J to 7 bases, leaving 6 bases not matched to a gene. The chain's CDR3 is CASSPRTGVNEQFF. The DNA for the CDR3 is TGCGCCAGCAGCCCGCGGACAGGGGTTAATGAGCAGTTCTTC.

The genes are TRBV7-2 and TRBJ1-4; D not certain. The ends were cut back, 5 bases at V and 7 bases at J, with 20 bases in the middle. Germline values: CDR1 SGHTA, CDR2 FQGNSA. The CDR3 spans 16 residues. The CDR3 loop reads CASSPENQSRGEKLFF. The CDR3 nucleotides read TGTGCCAGCAGCCCGGAGAACCAGAGCAGAGGTGAAAAACTGTTTTTT. The full variable domain, rest sourced from reference TRBV7-2 and TRBJ1-4, is GAGVSQSPSNKVTEKGKDVELRCDPISGHTALYWYRQSLGQGLEFLIYFQGNSAPDKSGLPSDRFSAERTGGSVSTLTIQRTQQEDSAVYLCASSPENQSRGEKLFFGSGTQLSVL.